Sequencing of this TCR beta chain was carried out in a study of blood T cell repertoires in COVID-19. Overall study context: Samples taken during acute and convalescent COVID-19 were collected in the United States, Italy and Spain. T cells, B-cell-depleted T cells, or PBMCs supplied cDNA or gDNA.

Germline V CDR1 and CDR2: SGDLS, YYNGEE. J was trimmed by 5 bases and V by 0 bases; bases with no gene match: 4. The CDR3 is 14 amino acids. In the study's own analysis: Reference gene primer amplification gave estimated nucleated cell counts. Using immunoSEQ multiplex PCR, the repertoire was profiled, and TCRdb retains in-frame clones only, with some absent. Clone size and the V and J calls come from that table; the DNA yielded D and trimming. This table holds about 65,000 clones, more than 90% found once. Sequenced: peripheral blood. The chain joins TRBV9 to TRBJ1-2; TRBD1 matches 7 bases. The sequence came from a man between 60 and 75 years old with acute or convalescent COVID-19. This CDR3 reads CASSVEQGQYGYTF. CDR3 nucleotides: TGTGCCAGCAGCGTAGAACAGGGGCAATATGGCTACACCTTC.